These 9 T cell receptor beta chains were all obtained from the same sample, sequenced in a study of beta chain features in type 1 diabetes. As every portion of the isolated RNA was reverse transcribed, the sequencing read expressed TCRB transcripts. Generated by immunoSEQ multiplex PCR, the TCRdb table keeps only in-frame clones and is missing some. The sample includes 900,000 or so clones, about 17% of them seen just once. Sample: naive CD4+ T cells from blood. These receptors all come from a woman under 30 in good health.

This clone has just a few counts. The CDR3 loop is CSVEPGDEAFF. CDR3 DNA sequence: TGCAGCGTTGAACCGGGAGATGAAGCTTTCTTT. V is TRBV29-1 and J is TRBJ1-1; no firm D call. CDR3 size: 11 residues. V dropped 2 bases and J dropped 7 bases, with 8 bases sitting between them. The germline gives CDR1 SQVTM, CDR2 ANQGSEA.

This clone occurred a few times. V gene TRBV2 combines with J gene TRBJ1-5, with a weak D call TRBD1 (5 bases). Between the trimmed V and J ends, which lost 4 bases and 2 bases, there was a span of 9 bases. This CDR3 is 14 amino acids long. Germline-derived CDR1 and CDR2 are SNHLY and FYNNEI. The CDR3 bases are TGTGCCAGCAGTGTATTACAGGGCAATCAGCCCCAGCATTTT. This gives the protein CASSVLQGNQPQHF.

J is TRBJ2-1 and V is TRBV5-1, with D uncertain. This CDR3 comprises 13 residues. From germline, CDR1 is SGHRS and CDR2 YFSETQ. Between the trimmed V and J ends, which lost 4 bases and 6 bases, there was a span of 11 bases. The CDR3 region has the DNA TGCGCCAGCAGCCCGCAAGTGGGCAATGAGCAGTTCTTC. Amino acids: CASSPQVGNEQFF.

The chain is built from TRBV4-1 and TRBJ2-3, with D possibly matching TRBD2 (6 bases). CDR1 and CDR2 (germline): MGHRA, YSYEKL. The CDR3 runs to 16 residues. V was shortened by 0 bases and J by 6 bases, with 16 bases between the two germline ends. This CDR3 is CASSQEAGRQLDTQYF. The CDR3 DNA sequence: TGCGCCAGCAGCCAAGAGGCGGGGAGGCAACTGGATACGCAGTATTTT.

This chain connects TRBV28 to TRBJ1-2; D might be TRBD1 (5 bases). V lost 4 bases, J lost 3 bases, and 9 bases lay in between. Looked up from germline, CDR1 is MDHEN and CDR2 is SYDVKM. The length of the CDR3 is 13 residues. The CDR3 DNA sequence: TGTGCCAGCAGTTCGGGACGCTACTATGGCTACACCTTC. Residues: CASSSGRYYGYTF.

A few counts support this clone. The CDR3 reads CASSLVGSTTETQYF. CDR3 in DNA: TGTGCCAGCAGCTTAGTGGGTTCCACCACAGAGACCCAGTACTTC. This chain connects TRBV7-2 to TRBJ2-5; no definite D call. CDR3 length equals 15 residues. The germline V gene has CDR1 SGHTA and CDR2 FQGNSA. V lost 1 base and J lost 4, with 13 bases in between.

The chain joins TRBV9 to TRBJ2-7, with 7 bases that match TRBD2. V was clipped by 0 bases and J by 0 bases; unmatched bases: 3. In germline, CDR1 is SGDLS, CDR2 YYNGEE. CDR3 size: 15 residues. CDR3 nucleotide sequence: TGTGCCAGCAGCGTAGCGAGCGGGGTCTCCTACGAGCAGTACTTC. Translating it yields CASSVASGVSYEQYF.

CDR3: CATSRVRFGTGELFF. CDR3 nucleotides: TGTGCCACCAGCAGAGTTAGGTTCGGCACCGGGGAGCTGTTTTTT. The chain combines TRBV15 with TRBJ2-2; unclear D gene. V was shortened by 1 base and J by 4 bases, with 10 bases between the two germline ends. Per germline, CDR1 LNHNV and CDR2 YYDKDF (reference sequence). The CDR3 spans 15 residues.

The sample holds a few counts of this clone. The chain combines TRBV28 with TRBJ2-3; possibly TRBD2 for D (6 bases). V was pared by 5 bases and J by 5 bases, with 23 bases between. Germline loops: CDR1 MDHEN, CDR2 SYDVKM. This CDR3 contains 17 residues. CDR3 in DNA: TGTGCCAGCAGTCACCCGGTGCGAGCGGGCGGGGTAGATACGCAGTATTTT. Its protein is CASSHPVRAGGVDTQYF.